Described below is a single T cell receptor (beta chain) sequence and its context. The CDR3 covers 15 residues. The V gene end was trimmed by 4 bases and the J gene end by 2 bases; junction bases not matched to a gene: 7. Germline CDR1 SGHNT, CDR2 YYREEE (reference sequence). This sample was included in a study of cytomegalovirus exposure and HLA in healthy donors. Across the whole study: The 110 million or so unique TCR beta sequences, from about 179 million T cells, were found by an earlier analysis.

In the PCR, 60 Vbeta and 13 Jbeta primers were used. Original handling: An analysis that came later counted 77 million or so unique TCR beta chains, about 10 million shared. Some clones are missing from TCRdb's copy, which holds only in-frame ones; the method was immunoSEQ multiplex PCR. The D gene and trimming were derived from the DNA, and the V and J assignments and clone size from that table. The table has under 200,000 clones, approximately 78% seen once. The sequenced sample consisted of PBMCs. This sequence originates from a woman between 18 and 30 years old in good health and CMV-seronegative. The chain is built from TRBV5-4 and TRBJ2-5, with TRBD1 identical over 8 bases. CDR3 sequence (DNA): TGTGCCAGCAGCGGCCGGGACAGGATACAAGAGACCCAGTACTTC. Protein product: CASSGRDRIQETQYF.